Included here is one T cell receptor beta chain sequence, with context. Its cognate antigen is unknown. These data come from a study of OX40 agonist ivuxolimab in advanced cancers. Study in general: Three patients had partial responses: one hepatocellular carcinoma, two cutaneous melanoma.

Regarding the study as a whole: At 0.1-3.0 mg/kg, partial responders had clonal expansion among the lowest observed. CD8+ T cells were the subset that, on average, had more expanded clones than CD4+.

Produced via immunoSEQ multiplex PCR; TCRdb's table is partial and in-frame only. The sample yields more than 60,000 clones, roughly three quarters seen once. Sequenced material: CD4+ or CD8+ T cells sorted from blood, taken in a trial of the OX40 agonist ivuxolimab. The origin of this receptor is an adult with an advanced solid tumor such as melanoma, head and neck, liver or kidney cancer.

In nucleotides, the CDR3 is TGCGCCAGCAGTCAATGGGTCCATGGACTAGCGGTCTACAATGAGCAGTTCTTC. Translating gives CASSQWVHGLAVYNEQFF. This chain links TRBV23-1 with TRBJ2-1; 10 bases align to TRBD2. TRBV23-1 belongs to the ORF category, with a function that is uncertain. Trimming at V came to 1 base and at J to 3 bases, leaving 9 bases not matched to a gene. The CDR3 has 18 amino acids.